This T cell receptor beta chain was recorded in a study of shared clonotypes between healthy human individuals. The overall study: For every donor, three CD4 naive, three CD4 memory, two CD8 naive and one CD8 memory plates were used. The study's findings and limits: Researchers found naive subsets generally carried larger estimated richness than memory subsets.

The naive CD8 population came from CD45RO-negative cells selected for CCR7, without terminally differentiated effector memory CD45RA+ cells. Recent acute infections and vaccinations were absent in the healthy HIV-negative adult donors. The CDR3 consists of 14 residues. CDR1 and CDR2 from the germline V gene are MNHEY and SMNVEV (reference sequence). The V and J ends lost 8 bases and 2 bases respectively, with 15 bases between them. Comment on this clone: Antigen specificity is unknown.

The authors split each subset's genomic DNA evenly across several immunoSEQ plates. Repertoires were generated with immunoSEQ multiplex PCR, while TCRdb's copy carries only in-frame clones and drops some. The sample includes roughly 890,000 clones, almost 95% of them seen just once. This sequence originates from a man aged 30 to 39 in good health. This chain uses TRBV27 with TRBJ1-1; D gene ambiguous. The sample taken for sequencing was naive CD8+ T cells sorted from blood. CDR3 nucleotide sequence: TGTGCCAGCTGTGAAGGGAGCTCTAACACTGAAGCTTTCTTT. It translates to CASCEGSSNTEAFF.